The entry below describes one TCR beta chain. TCRdb keeps only in-frame clones here, not all; method: immunoSEQ multiplex PCR. The sample has approximately 480,000 clones; about nine tenths are singletons. Germline CDR1 SGHNT, CDR2 YYREEE (reference sequence). J gave up 0 bases and V 0 bases, and 5 bases lay outside the gene matches. CDR3 length equals 17 residues. The data derive from a study of blood T cell repertoires in COVID-19. Specimen: PBMCs or T cells enriched from blood (not recorded which). The chain uses TRBV5-4 and TRBJ2-2, with 7 nucleotides matching TRBD2. The receptor was isolated from a woman under 30 who had recovered from COVID-19. CDR3 protein: CASSLEAGLANTGELFF. CDR3 bases: TGTGCCAGCAGCTTGGAAGCGGGGCTGGCGAACACCGGGGAGCTGTTTTTT. The whole variable domain, filled in from reference TRBV5-4 and TRBJ2-2, reads ETGVTQSPTHLIKTRGQQVTLRCSSQSGHNTVSWYQQALGQGPQFIFQYYREEENGRGNFPPRFSGLQFPNYSSELNVNALELDDSALYLCASSLEAGLANTGELFFGEGSRLTVL.